Listed below are T cell receptor beta chains from one sample, sequenced in a study of regulatory T cells in long-lasting Graves disease. TCRdb analysed the multiplex PCR reads with MiXCR anew, one entry per CDR3 protein. Altogether about 420,000 distinct CDR3 sequences are present, about a quarter being singletons, with the ten largest covering roughly 28%. The sample here was peripheral blood mononuclear cells (PBMCs), taken when the disease was refractory, from a patient treated with antithyroid drugs. These receptors all come from a female donor with Graves disease. The CDR3 runs from the conserved cysteine through the conserved F or W. A D gene is named only where the DNA matches it firmly. Size is omitted from some rows. Given values are once, few, many or a class for expanded clones.

CDR3 length	J gene	clone size	D gene	V gene	CDR3 protein	CDR3 DNA
11	TRBJ1-2	many	NA	TRBV6-1	CASRLFDRYTF	TGTGCCAGCAGACTTTTCGACCGGTACACCTTC
15	TRBJ2-3	NA	TRBD2	TRBV2	CASSGTSGGTDTQYF	TGTGCCAGCAGTGGGACTAGCGGGGGCACAGATACGCAGTATTTT
14	TRBJ2-5	many	NA	TRBV28	CASSLLGGQETQYF	TGTGCCAGCAGCTTACTGGGGGGACAAGAGACCCAGTACTTC
13	TRBJ1-3	few	NA	TRBV4-1	CASSQEEGNTIYF	TGCGCCAGCAGCCAAGAGGAGGGAAACACCATATATTTT
14	TRBJ1-5	NA	TRBD1	TRBV29-1	CSVKGQGANQPQHF	TGCAGCGTCAAGGGACAGGGGGCGAATCAGCCCCAGCATTTT
18	TRBJ2-5	many	TRBD2	TRBV20-1	CSAVGLAGKKSVQETQYF	TGCAGTGCGGTGGGACTAGCGGGAAAGAAATCGGTCCAAGAGACCCAGTACTTC
15	TRBJ1-5	few	NA	TRBV2	CASSEGPVINQPQHF	TGTGCCAGCAGTGAGGGACCTGTAATAAATCAGCCCCAGCATTTT
16	TRBJ2-1	few	TRBD2	TRBV11-1	CASSQAGTSRTYEQFF	TGTGCCAGCAGTCAAGCCGGGACTAGCAGGACATATGAGCAGTTCTTC
13	TRBJ1-2	many	NA	TRBV19	CAASSSPTYGYTF	TGTGCCGCCAGTAGCTCTCCGACGTATGGCTACACCTTC
15	TRBJ2-7	few	TRBD1	TRBV5-1	CASSLAAGQGTEQYF	TGCGCCAGCAGCTTGGCCGCGGGACAGGGGACCGAGCAGTACTTC
15	TRBJ2-1	NA	TRBD2	TRBV5-1	CASKPGLSWYNEQFF	TGCGCCAGCAAGCCGGGACTATCCTGGTACAATGAGCAGTTCTTC
15	TRBJ1-1	NA	NA	TRBV5-1	CASTPGRDIGTEAFF	TGCGCCAGCACCCCGGGCCGGGATATCGGGACTGAAGCTTTCTTT
11	TRBJ1-2	NA	NA	TRBV20-1	CSARSTDGYTF	TGCAGTGCTAGATCGACAGATGGCTACACCTTC
16	TRBJ2-5	NA	NA	TRBV14	CASSQEWVNMDETQYF	TGTGCCAGCAGCCAAGAGTGGGTGAACATGGACGAGACCCAGTACTTC
19	TRBJ2-7	NA	NA	TRBV6-2/TRBV6-3	CASSPRLIPNSWPLDEQYF	TGTGCCAGCAGTCCCCGACTTATCCCTAATTCGTGGCCGTTGGACGAGCAGTACTTC
17	TRBJ2-5	NA	NA	TRBV7-9	CASSQLRTSVFGYAQYF	TGTGCCAGCAGCCAATTAAGGACGAGCGTCTTTGGGTATGCCCAGTACTTC
16	TRBJ2-7	NA	TRBD2	TRBV15	CATSSRVTSGSYEQYF	TGTGCCACCAGCAGTAGGGTCACTAGCGGGAGCTACGAGCAGTACTTC
13	TRBJ2-5	many	NA	TRBV12-3/TRBV12-4	CASSLGSIETQYF	TGTGCCAGCAGTTTGGGTAGCATAGAGACCCAGTACTTC